This T cell receptor (beta chain) is drawn from a study of blood T cell repertoires in COVID-19. Whole-study context: Collection of acute and convalescent COVID-19 samples took place in the United States, Italy and Spain. The cDNA or gDNA used as material had been derived from T cells, B-cell-depleted T cells, or PBMCs.

Seattle patient enrollment occurred during active infection, with longitudinal follow-up thereafter. Germline V CDR1 and CDR2: MDHEN, SYDVKM. Unmatched junction bases numbered 7, after V lost 6 bases and J lost 4 bases. The CDR3 length is 15 residues. Clones were sequenced by immunoSEQ multiplex PCR, and TCRdb holds only the in-frame ones, with some missing. The data contain under 250,000 clones, about 84% of them singletons. J is TRBJ2-7 and V is TRBV28, with 12 bases fitting TRBD1. The sequence derives from a woman of 80 years or more with COVID-19, enrolled during active disease. The sample consisted of peripheral blood. The CDR3 spells CASRPTGQGAYEQYF. The CDR3 nucleotides read TGTGCCAGCAGACCTACGGGACAGGGGGCTTACGAGCAGTACTTC.